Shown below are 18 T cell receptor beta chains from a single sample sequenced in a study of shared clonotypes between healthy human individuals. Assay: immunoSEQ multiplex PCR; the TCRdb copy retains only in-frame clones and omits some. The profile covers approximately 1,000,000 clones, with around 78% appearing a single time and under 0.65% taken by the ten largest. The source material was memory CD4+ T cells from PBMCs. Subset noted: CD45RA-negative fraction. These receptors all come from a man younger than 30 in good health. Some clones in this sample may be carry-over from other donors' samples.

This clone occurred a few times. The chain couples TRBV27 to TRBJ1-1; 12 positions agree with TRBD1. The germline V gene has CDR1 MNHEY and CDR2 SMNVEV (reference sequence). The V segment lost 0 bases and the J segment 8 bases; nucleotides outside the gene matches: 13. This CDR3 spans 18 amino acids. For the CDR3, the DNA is TGTGCCAGCAGTTTATCGGGGGACAGGGGGCGGGGGCGGTTCGAAGCTTTCTTT. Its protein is CASSLSGDRGRGRFEAFF.

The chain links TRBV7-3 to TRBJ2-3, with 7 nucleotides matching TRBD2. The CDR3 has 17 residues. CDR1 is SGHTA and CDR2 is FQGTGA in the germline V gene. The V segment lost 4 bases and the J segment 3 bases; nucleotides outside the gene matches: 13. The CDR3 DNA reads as TGTGCCAGCAGCTCAGCGGGGCCGGGTAGAAGAACAGATACGCAGTATTTT. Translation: CASSSAGPGRRTDTQYF.

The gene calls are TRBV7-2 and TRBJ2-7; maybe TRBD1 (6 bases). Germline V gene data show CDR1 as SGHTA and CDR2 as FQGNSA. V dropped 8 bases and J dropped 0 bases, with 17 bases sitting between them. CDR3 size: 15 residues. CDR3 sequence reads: CASGRPRGPSYEQYF. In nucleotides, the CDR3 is TGTGCCAGCGGACGACCCAGGGGACCCTCCTACGAGCAGTACTTC.

The CDR3 sequence is CASTLTGRNSPLHF. The CDR3 DNA sequence: TGTGCCAGCACCCTGACGGGACGAAATTCACCCCTCCACTTT. The chain joins TRBV6-5 to TRBJ1-6; D is possibly TRBD1 (5 bases). V lost 7 bases and J 7 bases, leaving 14 bases between the germline ends. This CDR3 region has 14 residues. Germline-derived CDR1 and CDR2 are MNHEY and SVGAGI.

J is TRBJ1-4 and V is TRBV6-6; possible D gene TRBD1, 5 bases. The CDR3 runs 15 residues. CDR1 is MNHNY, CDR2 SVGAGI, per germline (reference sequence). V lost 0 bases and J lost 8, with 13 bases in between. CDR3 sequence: CASSYSGGGREKLFF. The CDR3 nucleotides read TGTGCCAGCAGTTACTCCGGGGGTGGCCGGGAAAAACTGTTTTTT.

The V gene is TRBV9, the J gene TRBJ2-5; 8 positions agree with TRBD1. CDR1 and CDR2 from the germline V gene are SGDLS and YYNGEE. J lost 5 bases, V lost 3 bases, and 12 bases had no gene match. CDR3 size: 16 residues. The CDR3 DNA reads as TGTGCCAGCAGCGACCAGCAAGGACAGGGTGGTGAGACCCAGTACTTC. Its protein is CASSDQQGQGGETQYF.

The CDR3 is CASSLVDAGANVLTF. As DNA, the CDR3 is TGTGCCAGCAGCTTAGTTGACGCTGGGGCCAACGTCCTGACTTTC. The rearrangement uses TRBV7-6 and TRBJ2-6; D not certain. The germline V and J ends were trimmed by 1 base and 2 bases, with 6 bases remaining between them. Germline lookup yields CDR1 SGHVS and CDR2 FNYEAQ. The CDR3 has 15 amino acids.

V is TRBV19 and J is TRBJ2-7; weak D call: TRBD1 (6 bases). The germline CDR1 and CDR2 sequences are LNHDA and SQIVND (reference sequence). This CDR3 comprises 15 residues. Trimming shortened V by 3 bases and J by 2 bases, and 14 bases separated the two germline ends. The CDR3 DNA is TGTGCCAGTAGTATTTCGCAGGGGCCAACCTACGAGCAGTACTTC. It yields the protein CASSISQGPTYEQYF.

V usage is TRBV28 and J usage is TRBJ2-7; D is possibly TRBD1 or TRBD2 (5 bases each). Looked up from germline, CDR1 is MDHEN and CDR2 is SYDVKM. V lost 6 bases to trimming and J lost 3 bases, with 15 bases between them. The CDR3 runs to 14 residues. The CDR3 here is CASSQAGTVYEQYF. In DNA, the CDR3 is TGTGCCAGCAGCCAAGCCGGGACCGTCTACGAGCAGTACTTC. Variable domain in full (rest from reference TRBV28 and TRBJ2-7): DVKVTQSSRYLVKRTGEKVFLECVQDMDHENMFWYRQDPGLGLRLIYFSYDVKMKEKGDIPEGYSVSREKKERFSLILESASTNQTSMYLCASSQAGTVYEQYFGPGTRLTVT.

CDR3 DNA sequence: TGTGCCAGCAGCTTAGATTCCCCTCCCCCGTTCTTC. Protein product: CASSLDSPPPFF. The chain carries TRBV7-9 and TRBJ2-1; D remains ambiguous. The CDR3 has 12 amino acids. Looked up from germline, CDR1 is SEHNR and CDR2 is FQNEAQ (reference sequence). V was cut by 1 base and J by 15 bases, with 13 bases left in between. The variable domain in full, completed from reference TRBV7-9 and TRBJ2-1, reads DTGVSQNPRHKITKRGQNVTFRCDPISEHNRLYWYRQTLGQGPEFLTYFQNEAQLEKSRLLSDRFSAERPKGSFSTLEIQRTEQGDSAMYLCASSLDSPPPFFGPGTRLTVL.

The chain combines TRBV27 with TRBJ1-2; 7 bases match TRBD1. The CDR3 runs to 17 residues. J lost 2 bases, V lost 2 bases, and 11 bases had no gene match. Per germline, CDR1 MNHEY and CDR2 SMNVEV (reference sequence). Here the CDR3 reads CASSLRRDRDLNYGYTF. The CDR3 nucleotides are TGTGCCAGCAGTTTACGAAGAGACAGGGACCTAAACTATGGCTACACCTTC.

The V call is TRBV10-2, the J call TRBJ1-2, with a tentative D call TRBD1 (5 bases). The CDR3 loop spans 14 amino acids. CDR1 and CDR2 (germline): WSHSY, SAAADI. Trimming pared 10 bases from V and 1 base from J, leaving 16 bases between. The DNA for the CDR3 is TGCGCCACCACTCCGTGGGGGGATAACTATGGCTACACCTTC. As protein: CATTPWGDNYGYTF.

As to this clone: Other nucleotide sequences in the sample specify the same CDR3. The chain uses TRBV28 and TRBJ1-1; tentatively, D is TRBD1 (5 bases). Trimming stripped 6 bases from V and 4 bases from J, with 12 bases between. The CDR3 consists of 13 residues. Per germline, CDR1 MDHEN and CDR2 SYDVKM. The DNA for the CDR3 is TGTGCCAGCAGAAGGGGTGGAGGCACTGAAGCTTTCTTT. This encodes CASRRGGGTEAFF.

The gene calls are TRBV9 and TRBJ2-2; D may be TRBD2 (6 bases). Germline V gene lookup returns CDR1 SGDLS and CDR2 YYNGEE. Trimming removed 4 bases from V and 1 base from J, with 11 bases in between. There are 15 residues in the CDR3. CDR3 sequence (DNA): TGTGCCAGCAGCCCTGACGGGGGGAACACCGGGGAGCTGTTTTTT. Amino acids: CASSPDGGNTGELFF.

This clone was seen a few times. The CDR3 region is CASSSPMSGDSYEQYF. The CDR3 DNA follows: TGTGCCAGCAGCTCGCCTATGAGCGGGGACTCCTACGAGCAGTACTTC. This chain joins TRBV5-4 and TRBJ2-7, with TRBD2 matching over 7 bases. With 3 bases clipped from V and 0 bases from J, the junction kept 9 bases outside the gene matches. The CDR3 spans 16 residues. CDR1 SGHNT and CDR2 YYREEE come from the germline V gene (reference sequence).

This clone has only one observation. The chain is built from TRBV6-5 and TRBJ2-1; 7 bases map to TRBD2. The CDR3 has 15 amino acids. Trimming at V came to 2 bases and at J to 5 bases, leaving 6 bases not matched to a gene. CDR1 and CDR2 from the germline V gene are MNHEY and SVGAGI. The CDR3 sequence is CASSYKAGRDNEQFF. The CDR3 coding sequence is TGTGCCAGCAGTTACAAAGCGGGGAGGGACAATGAGCAGTTCTTC.

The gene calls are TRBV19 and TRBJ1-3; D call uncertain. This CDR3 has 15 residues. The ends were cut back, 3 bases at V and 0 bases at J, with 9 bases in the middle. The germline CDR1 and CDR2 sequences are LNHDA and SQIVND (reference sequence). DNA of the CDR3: TGTGCCAGTAGTATCTCAGAGCGCTCTGGAAACACCATATATTTT. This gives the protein CASSISERSGNTIYF.

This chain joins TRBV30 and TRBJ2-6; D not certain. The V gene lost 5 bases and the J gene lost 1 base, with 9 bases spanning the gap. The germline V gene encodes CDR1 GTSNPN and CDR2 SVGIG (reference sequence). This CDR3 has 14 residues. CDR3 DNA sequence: TGTGCCTGGCTTCCAAGATCTGGGGCCAACGTCCTGACTTTC. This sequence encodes CAWLPRSGANVLTF.